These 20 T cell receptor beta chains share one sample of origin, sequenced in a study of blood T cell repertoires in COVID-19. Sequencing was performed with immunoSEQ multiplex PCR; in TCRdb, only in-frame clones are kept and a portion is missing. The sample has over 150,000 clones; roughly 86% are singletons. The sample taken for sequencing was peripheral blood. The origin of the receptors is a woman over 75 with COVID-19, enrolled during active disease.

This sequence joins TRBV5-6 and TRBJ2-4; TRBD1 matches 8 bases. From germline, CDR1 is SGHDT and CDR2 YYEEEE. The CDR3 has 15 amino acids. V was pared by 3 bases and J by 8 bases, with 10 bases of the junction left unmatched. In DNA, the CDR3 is TGTGCCAGCAGCTCGACCGACAGGGGCGAGGACATTCAGTACTTC. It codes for CASSSTDRGEDIQYF.

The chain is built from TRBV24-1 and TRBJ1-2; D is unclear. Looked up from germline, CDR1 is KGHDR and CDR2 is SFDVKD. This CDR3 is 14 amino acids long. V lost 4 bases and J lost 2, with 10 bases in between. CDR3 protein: CATSENDGNYGYTF. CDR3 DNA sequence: TGTGCCACCAGTGAAAACGACGGGAACTATGGCTACACCTTC.

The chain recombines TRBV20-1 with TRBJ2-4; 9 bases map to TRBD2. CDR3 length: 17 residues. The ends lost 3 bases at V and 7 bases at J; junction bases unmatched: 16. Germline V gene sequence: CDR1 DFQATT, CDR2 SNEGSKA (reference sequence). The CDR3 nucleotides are TGCAGTGCTAGTGCTGCGGGAGGGCCGGTTGTTCCGAACATTCAGTACTTC. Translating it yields CSASAAGGPVVPNIQYF.

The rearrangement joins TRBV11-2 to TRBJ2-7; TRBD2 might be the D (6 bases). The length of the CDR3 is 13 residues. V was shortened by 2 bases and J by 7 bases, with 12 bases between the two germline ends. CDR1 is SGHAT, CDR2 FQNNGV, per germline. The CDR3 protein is CASSLRRDGEQYF. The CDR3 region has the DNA TGTGCCAGCAGCTTAAGGAGGGATGGAGAGCAGTACTTC.

This CDR3 reads CASSVGTGAPRETQYF. The CDR3 nucleotides read TGTGCCAGCAGCGTTGGGACAGGCGCACCCCGGGAGACCCAGTACTTC. This chain connects TRBV5-5 to TRBJ2-5; 8 bases fit TRBD1. J lost 5 bases, V lost 4 bases, and 13 bases had no gene match. This CDR3 is 16 amino acids long. Germline V gene sequence: CDR1 SGHKS, CDR2 YYEKEE (reference sequence).

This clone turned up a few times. DNA for the CDR3: TGTGCCACCAGCATCACCGGGGAGATTTCGGGGGAGCAGTACTTC. The encoded protein is CATSITGEISGEQYF. This chain uses TRBV15 with TRBJ2-7; the D gene is possibly TRBD2 (5 bases). Between the trimmed V and J ends, which lost 4 bases and 7 bases, there was a span of 20 bases. The CDR3 sequence is 15 residues long. Germline V gene sequence: CDR1 LNHNV, CDR2 YYDKDF (reference sequence).

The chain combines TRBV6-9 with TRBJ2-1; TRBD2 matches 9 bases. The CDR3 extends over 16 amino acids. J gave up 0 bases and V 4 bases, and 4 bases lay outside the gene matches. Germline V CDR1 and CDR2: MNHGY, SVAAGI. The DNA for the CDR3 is TGTGCCAGCAGTTTTCGTAGCGGGAGCTCCTACAATGAGCAGTTCTTC. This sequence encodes CASSFRSGSSYNEQFF.

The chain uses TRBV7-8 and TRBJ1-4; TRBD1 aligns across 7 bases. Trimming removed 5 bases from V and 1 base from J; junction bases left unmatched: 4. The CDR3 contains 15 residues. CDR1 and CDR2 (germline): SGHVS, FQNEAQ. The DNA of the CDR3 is TGTGCCAGCAGCGTGGGACAGCTAACTAATGAAAAACTGTTTTTT. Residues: CASSVGQLTNEKLFF.

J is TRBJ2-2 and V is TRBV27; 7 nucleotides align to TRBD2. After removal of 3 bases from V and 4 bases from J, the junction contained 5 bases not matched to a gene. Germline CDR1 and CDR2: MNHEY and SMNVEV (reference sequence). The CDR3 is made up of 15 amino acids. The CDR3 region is CASSLSAGITGELFF. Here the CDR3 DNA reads TGTGCCAGCAGTTTGTCAGCGGGAATCACCGGGGAGCTGTTTTTT.

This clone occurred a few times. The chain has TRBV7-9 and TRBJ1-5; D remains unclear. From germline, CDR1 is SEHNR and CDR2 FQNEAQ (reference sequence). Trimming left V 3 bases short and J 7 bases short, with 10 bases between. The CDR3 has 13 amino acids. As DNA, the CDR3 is TGTGCCAGCAGCTTCGATGAGTACCAGCCCCAGCATTTT. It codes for CASSFDEYQPQHF.

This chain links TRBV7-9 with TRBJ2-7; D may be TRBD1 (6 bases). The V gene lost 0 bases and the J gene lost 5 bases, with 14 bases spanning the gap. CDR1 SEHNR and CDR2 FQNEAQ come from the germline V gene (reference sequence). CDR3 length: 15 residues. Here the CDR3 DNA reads TGTGCCAGCAGCTTAGCTCTACTATACAGGGACGAGCAGTACTTC. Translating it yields CASSLALLYRDEQYF.

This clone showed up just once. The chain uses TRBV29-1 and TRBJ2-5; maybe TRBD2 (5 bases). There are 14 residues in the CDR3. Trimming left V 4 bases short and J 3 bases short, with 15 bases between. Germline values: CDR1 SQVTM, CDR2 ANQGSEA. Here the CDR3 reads CSVVVGGRKETQYF. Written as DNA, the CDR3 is TGCAGCGTTGTGGTTGGAGGACGTAAAGAGACCCAGTACTTC.

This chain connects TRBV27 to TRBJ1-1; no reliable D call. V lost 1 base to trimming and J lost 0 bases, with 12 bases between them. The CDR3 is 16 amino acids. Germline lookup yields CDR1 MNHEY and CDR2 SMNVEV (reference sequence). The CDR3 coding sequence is TGTGCCAGCAGTTTATACAGATTTGAAATGAACACTGAAGCTTTCTTT. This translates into CASSLYRFEMNTEAFF.

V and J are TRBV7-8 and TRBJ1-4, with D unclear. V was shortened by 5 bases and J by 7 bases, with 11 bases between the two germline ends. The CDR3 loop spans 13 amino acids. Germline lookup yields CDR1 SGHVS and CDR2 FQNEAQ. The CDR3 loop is CASSPYGSEKLFF. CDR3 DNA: TGTGCCAGCAGCCCGTACGGGAGTGAAAAACTGTTTTTT.

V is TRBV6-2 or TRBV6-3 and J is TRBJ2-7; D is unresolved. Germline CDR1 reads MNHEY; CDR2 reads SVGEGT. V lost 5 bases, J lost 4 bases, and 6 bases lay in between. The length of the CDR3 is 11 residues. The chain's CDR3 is CASSTAYEQYF. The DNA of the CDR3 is TGTGCCAGCAGTACAGCATACGAGCAGTACTTC.

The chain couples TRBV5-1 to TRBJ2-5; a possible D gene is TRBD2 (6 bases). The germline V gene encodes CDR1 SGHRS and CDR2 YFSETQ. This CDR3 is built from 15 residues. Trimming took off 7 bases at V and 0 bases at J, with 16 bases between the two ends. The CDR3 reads CASATGSGNQETQYF. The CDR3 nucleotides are TGCGCCAGCGCGACGGGTAGCGGAAACCAAGAGACCCAGTACTTC.

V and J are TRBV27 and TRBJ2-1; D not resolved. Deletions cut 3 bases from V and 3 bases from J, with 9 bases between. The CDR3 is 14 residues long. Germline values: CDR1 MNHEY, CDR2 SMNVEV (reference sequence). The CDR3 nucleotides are TGTGCCAGCAGTTTTCAGAAGCGCTACAATGAGCAGTTCTTC. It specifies CASSFQKRYNEQFF.

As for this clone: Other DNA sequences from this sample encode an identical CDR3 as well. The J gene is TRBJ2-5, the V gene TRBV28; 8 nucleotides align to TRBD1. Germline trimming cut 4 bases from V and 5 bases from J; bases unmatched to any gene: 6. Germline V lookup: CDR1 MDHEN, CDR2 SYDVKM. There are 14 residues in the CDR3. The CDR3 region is CASSSDRGGETQYF. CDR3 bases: TGTGCCAGCAGTTCCGACAGGGGCGGGGAGACCCAGTACTTC.

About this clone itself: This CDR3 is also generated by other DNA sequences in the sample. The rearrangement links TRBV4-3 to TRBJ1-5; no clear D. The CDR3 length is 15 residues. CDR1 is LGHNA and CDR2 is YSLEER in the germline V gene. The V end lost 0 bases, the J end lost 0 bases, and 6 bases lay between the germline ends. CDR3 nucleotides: TGCGCCAGCAGCCAAGATCGAGATAGCAATCAGCCCCAGCATTTT. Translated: CASSQDRDSNQPQHF.

The CDR3 reads CASSKEGNTGELFF. The DNA of the CDR3 is TGTGCCAGCAGTAAGGAGGGGAACACCGGGGAGCTGTTTTTT. The genes are TRBV2 and TRBJ2-2; weak D call: TRBD2 (6 bases). The CDR3 sequence is 14 residues long. V lost 5 bases and J lost 1, with 8 bases in between. CDR1 is SNHLY and CDR2 is FYNNEI in the germline V gene.